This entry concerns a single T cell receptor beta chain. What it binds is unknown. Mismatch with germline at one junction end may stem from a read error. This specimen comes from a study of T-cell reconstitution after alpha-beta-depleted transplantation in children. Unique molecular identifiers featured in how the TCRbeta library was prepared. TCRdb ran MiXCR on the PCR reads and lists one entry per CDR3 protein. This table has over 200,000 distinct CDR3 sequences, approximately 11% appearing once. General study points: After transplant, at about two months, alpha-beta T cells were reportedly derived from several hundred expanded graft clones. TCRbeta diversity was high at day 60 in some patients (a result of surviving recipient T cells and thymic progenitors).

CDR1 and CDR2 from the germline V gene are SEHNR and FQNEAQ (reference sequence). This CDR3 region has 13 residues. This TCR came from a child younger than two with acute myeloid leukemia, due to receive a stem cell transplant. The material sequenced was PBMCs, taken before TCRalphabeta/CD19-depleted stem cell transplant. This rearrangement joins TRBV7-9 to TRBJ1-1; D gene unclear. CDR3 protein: CASSQSEGTEAFF. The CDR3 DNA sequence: TGTGCCAGCAGCCAATCGGAGGGCACTGAAGCTTTCTTC.